This TCR beta chain came from a study of OX40 agonist ivuxolimab in advanced cancers. Study conclusions and caveats: Partial responders receiving 0.1-3.0 mg/kg showed among the lowest clonal expansion.

In germline, CDR1 is SGHNT, CDR2 YENEEA. The CDR3 loop spans 15 amino acids. The V and J ends lost 5 bases and 0 bases respectively, with 11 bases between them. The data were produced by immunoSEQ multiplex PCR, yet TCRdb's version contains in-frame clones alone and is incomplete. This sample carries about 110,000 clones, less than 95% of them seen once, and the ten largest clones take about 1.2%. Concerning this clone itself: What it binds is not known.

The receptor's source is an adult with an advanced solid tumor such as melanoma, head and neck, liver or kidney cancer. This sequence joins TRBV11-3 and TRBJ1-3, with a possible D match to TRBD1 (5 bases). Sequenced here: CD4+ or CD8+ T cells sorted from blood, sampled in a trial of the OX40 agonist ivuxolimab. The CDR3 coding sequence is TGTGCCAGCAGCCCAGGGCCAAGCTCTGGAAACACCATATATTTT. It specifies CASSPGPSSGNTIYF.